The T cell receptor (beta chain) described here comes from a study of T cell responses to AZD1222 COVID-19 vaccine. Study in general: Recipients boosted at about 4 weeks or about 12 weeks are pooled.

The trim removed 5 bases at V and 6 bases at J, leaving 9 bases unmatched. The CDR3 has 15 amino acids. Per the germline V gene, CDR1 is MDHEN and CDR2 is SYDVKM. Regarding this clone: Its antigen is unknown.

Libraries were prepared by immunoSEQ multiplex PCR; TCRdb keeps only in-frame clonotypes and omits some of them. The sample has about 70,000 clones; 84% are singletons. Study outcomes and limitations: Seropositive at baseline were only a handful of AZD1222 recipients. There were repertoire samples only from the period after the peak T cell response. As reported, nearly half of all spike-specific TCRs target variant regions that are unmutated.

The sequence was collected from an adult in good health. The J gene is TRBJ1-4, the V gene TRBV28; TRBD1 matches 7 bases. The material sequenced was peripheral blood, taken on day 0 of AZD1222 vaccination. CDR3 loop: CASSVVPGGDEKLFF. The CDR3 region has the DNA TGTGCCAGCAGTGTGGTCCCAGGGGGAGATGAAAAACTGTTTTTT.